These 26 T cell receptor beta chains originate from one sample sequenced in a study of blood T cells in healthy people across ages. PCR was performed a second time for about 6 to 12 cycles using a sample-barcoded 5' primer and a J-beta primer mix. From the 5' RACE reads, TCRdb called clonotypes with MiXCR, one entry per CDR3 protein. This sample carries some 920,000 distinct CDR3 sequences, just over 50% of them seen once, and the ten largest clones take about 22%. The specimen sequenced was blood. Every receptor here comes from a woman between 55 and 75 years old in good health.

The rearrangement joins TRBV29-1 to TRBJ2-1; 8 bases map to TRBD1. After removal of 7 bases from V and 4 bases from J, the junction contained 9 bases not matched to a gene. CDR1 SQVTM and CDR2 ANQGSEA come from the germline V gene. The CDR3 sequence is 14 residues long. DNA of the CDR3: TGCAGCGGGACCGGGACAGGTCCTTACAATGAGCAGTTCTTC. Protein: CSGTGTGPYNEQFF.

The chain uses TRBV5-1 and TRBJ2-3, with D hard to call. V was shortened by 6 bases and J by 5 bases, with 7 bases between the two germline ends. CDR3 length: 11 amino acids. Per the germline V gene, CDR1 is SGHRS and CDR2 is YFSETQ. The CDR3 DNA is TGCGCCAGCACCACTCGAGATACGCAGTATTTT. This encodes CASTTRDTQYF.

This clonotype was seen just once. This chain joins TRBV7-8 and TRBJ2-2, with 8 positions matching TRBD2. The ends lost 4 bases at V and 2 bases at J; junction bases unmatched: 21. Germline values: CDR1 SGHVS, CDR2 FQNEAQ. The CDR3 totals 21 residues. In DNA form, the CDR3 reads TGTGCCAGCAGCTCAGGGACTAGACTGTTTTCCACGGACCAAAACACCGGGGAGCTGTTTTTT. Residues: CASSSGTRLFSTDQNTGELFF. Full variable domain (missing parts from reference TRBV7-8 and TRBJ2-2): GAGVSQSPRYKVAKRGQDVALRCDPISGHVSLFWYQQALGQGPEFLTYFQNEAQLDKSGLPSDRFFAERPEGSVSTLKIQRTQQEDSAVYLCASSSGTRLFSTDQNTGELFFGEGSRLTVL.

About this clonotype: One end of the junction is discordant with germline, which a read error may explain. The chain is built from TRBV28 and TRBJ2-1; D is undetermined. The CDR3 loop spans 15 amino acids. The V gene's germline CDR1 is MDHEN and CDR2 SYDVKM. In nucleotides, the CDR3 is TGTGCCGGCAGTGAGTGGGTGGGCCCATACAATGAGCAGTTCTTC. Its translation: CAGSEWVGPYNEQFF.

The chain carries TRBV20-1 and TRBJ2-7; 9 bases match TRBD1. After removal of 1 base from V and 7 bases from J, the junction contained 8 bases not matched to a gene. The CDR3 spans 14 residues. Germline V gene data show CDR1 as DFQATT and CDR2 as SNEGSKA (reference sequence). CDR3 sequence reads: CSARGGGQGREQYF. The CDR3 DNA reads TGCAGTGCTAGAGGTGGGGGACAGGGCCGGGAGCAGTACTTC.

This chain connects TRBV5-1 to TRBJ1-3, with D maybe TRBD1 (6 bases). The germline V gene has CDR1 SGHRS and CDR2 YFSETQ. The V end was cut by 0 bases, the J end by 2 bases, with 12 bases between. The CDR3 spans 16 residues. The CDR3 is CASSLDLNRAGNTIYF. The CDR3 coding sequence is TGCGCCAGCAGCTTGGACCTCAACAGGGCTGGAAACACCATATATTTT.

CDR3 bases: TGTGCCACCGGGGGTTGGGGGGAGTCAATCTCACGGTACTTC. Translation: CATGGWGESISRYF. The gene calls are TRBV6-5 and TRBJ2-5; maybe TRBD2 (6 bases). This CDR3 comprises 14 residues. Germline CDR1 is MNHEY and CDR2 is SVGAGI. V gave up 10 bases and J gave up 13 bases, with 28 bases separating them.

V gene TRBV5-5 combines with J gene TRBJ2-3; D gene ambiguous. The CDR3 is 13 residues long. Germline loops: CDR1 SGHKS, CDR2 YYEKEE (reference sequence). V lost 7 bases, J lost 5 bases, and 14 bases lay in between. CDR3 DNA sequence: TGTGCCAGCCGTCCAGTCGTCGGAGATACGCAGTATTTT. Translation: CASRPVVGDTQYF.

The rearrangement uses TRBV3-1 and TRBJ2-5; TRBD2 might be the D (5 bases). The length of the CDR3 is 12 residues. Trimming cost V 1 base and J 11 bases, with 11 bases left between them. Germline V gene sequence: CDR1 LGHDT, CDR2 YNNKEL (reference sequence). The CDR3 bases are TGTGCCAGCAGCCAAGTTACTAGTTCTCAGTACTTC. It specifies CASSQVTSSQYF.

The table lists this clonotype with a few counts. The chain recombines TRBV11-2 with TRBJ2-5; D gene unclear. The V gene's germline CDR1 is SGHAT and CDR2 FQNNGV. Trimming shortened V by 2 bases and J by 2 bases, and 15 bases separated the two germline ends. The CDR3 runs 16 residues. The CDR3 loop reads CASSLFAEAVQETQYF. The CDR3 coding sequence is TGTGCCAGCAGCTTATTCGCTGAGGCAGTGCAAGAGACCCAGTACTTC.

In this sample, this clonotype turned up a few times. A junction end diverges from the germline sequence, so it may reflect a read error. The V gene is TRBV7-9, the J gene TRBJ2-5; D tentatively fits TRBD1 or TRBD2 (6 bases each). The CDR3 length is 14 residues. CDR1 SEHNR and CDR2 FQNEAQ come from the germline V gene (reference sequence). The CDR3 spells CASNLGGRLETQYF. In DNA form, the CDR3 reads TGTGCCAGCAACTTAGGGGGGCGCTTGGAGACCCAGTACTTC.

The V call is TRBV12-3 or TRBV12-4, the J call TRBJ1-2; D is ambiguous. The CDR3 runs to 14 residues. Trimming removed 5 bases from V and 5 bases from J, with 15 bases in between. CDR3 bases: TGTGCCAGCAGTCCTCAGCAGCCTGAGTATGGCTACACCTTC. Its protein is CASSPQQPEYGYTF.

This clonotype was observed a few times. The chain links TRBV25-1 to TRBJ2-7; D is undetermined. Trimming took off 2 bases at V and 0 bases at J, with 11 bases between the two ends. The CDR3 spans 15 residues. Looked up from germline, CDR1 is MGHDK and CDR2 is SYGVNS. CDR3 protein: CASSEPGRLSYEQYF. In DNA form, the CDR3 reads TGTGCCAGCAGTGAACCGGGCAGGCTCTCCTACGAGCAGTACTTC.

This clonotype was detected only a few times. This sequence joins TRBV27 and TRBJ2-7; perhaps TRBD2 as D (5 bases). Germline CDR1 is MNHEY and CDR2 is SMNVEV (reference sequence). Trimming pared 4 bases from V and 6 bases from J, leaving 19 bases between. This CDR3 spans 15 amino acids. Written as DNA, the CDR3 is TGTGCCAGCAGTTCTCTGCGGGTGGGGTTTTCCGAGCAGTACTTC. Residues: CASSSLRVGFSEQYF.

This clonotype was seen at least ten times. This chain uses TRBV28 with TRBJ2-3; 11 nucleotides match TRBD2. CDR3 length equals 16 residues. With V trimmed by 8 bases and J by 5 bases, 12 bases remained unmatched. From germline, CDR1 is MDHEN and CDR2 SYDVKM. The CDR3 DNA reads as TGTGCCAGCCAGATTAGCGGGAGGGCCGATGGAGATACGCAGTATTTT. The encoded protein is CASQISGRADGDTQYF.

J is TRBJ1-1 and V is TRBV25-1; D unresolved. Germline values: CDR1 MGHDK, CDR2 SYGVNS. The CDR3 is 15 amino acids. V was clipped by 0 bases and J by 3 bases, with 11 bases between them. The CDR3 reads CASSEYRGADTEAFF. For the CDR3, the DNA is TGTGCCAGCAGTGAATATCGGGGAGCGGACACTGAAGCTTTCTTT. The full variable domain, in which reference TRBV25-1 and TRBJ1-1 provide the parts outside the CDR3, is EADIYQTPRYLVIGTGKKITLECSQTMGHDKMYWYQQDPGMELHLIHYSYGVNSTEKGDLSSESTVSRIRTEHFPLTLESARPSHTSQYLCASSEYRGADTEAFFGQGTRLTVV.

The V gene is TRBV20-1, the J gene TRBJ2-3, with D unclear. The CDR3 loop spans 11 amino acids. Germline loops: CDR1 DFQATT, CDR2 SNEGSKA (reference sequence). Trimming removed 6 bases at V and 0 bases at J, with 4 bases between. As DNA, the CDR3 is TGCAGTGCCCTTAGCACAGATACGCAGTATTTT. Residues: CSALSTDTQYF.

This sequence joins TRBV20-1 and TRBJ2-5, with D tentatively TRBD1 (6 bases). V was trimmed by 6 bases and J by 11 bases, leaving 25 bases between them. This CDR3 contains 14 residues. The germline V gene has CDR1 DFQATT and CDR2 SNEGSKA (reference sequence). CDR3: CSANPWDKQGEQYF. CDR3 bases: TGCAGTGCAAACCCTTGGGACAAGCAAGGGGAGCAGTACTTC.

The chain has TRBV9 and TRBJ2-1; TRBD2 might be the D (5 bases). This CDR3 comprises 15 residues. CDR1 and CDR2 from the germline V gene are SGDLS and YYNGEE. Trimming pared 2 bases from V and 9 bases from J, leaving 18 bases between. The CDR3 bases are TGTGCCAGCAGCGTTGTAGCCTTAGCGACTGGTGAGCAGTTCTTC. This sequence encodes CASSVVALATGEQFF.

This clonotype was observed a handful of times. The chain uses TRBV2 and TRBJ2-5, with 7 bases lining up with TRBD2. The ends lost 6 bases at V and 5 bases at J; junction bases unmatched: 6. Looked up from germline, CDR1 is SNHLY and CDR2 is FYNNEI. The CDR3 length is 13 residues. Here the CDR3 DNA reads TGTGCCAGCAGGGCACTAGCGCACGAGACCCAGTACTTC. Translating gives CASRALAHETQYF.

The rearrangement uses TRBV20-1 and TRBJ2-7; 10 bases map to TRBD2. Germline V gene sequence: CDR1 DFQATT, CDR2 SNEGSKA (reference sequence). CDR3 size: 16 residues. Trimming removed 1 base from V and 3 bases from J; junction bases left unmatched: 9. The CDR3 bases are TGCAGTGCTAGAGGGCTGGGGCTAGCGGGAGTCTACGAGCAGTACTTC. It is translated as CSARGLGLAGVYEQYF.

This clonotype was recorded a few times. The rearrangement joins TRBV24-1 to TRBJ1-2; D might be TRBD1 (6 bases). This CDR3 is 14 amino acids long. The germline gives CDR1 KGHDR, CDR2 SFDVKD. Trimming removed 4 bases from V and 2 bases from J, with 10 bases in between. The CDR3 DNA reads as TGTGCCACCAGTGACCAAACAGGGAACTATGGCTACACCTTC. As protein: CATSDQTGNYGYTF.

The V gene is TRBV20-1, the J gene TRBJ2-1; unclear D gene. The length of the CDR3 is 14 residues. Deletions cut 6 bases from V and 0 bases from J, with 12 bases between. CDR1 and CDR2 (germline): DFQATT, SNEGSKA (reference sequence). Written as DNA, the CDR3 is TGCAGTGCGAGGCCCACAAACTCCTACAATGAGCAGTTCTTC. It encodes CSARPTNSYNEQFF.

CDR3 amino acids: CASSRRRGETQYF. The CDR3 nucleotides read TGTGCCAGCAGCCGGAGGCGGGGAGAGACCCAGTACTTC. The rearrangement uses TRBV13 and TRBJ2-5; TRBD2 might be the D (6 bases). Germline V CDR1 and CDR2: PRHDT, FYEKMQ (reference sequence). The CDR3 has 13 amino acids. V was clipped by 5 bases and J by 4 bases, with 11 bases between them.

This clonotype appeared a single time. The CDR3 protein is CASSLSGGVKETQYF. The DNA for the CDR3 is TGTGCCAGCAGCCTTTCAGGGGGGGTAAAAGAGACCCAGTACTTC. The chain is built from TRBV7-8 and TRBJ2-7, with D perhaps assigned TRBD1 or TRBD2 (7 bases each). The J call may be mistaken, given a closer DNA end match to TRBJ2-5. Germline assignment: CDR1 SGHVS and CDR2 FQNEAQ. This CDR3 region has 15 residues.

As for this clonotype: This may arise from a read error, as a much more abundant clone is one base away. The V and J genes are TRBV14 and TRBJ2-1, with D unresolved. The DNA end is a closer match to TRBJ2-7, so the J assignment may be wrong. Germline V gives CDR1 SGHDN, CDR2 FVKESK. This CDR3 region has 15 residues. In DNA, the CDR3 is TGTGCCAGCAGCCAAGTACAGAGCTCCTACAATGAGCAGTACTTC. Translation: CASSQVQSSYNEQYF.